Listed below are T cell receptor beta chains from one sample, sequenced in a study of shared clonotypes between healthy human individuals. Using immunoSEQ multiplex PCR, the repertoire was profiled, and TCRdb retains in-frame clones only, with some absent. The repertoire includes around 600,000 clones, around 95% of them detected once, and 0.11% sits in the top ten. Source material: naive CD8+ T cells sorted from blood. The source of these receptors is a woman aged 25-40 years in good health. The CDR3 runs from the conserved cysteine through the conserved F or W. Each record gives: CDR3 protein, CDR3 DNA, CDR3 length, D gene, V gene, clone size, J gene. A D gene is named only where the DNA matches it firmly. The size field is filled for only some rows; it gives once, few, many or a size class.

cdr3_aa: CASSSGLAGAYEQYF
cdr3_nt: TGTGCCAGCAGCTCCGGACTAGCGGGGGCCTACGAGCAGTACTTC
cdr3_length: 15
d_call: TRBD2
v_call: TRBV7-6
clone_size: NA
j_call: TRBJ2-7

cdr3_aa: CASSRDRGPAVTGELFF
cdr3_nt: TGCGCCAGCAGCCGGGACAGGGGGCCCGCGGTCACCGGGGAGCTGTTTTTT
cdr3_length: 17
d_call: TRBD1
v_call: TRBV4-1
clone_size: NA
j_call: TRBJ2-2

cdr3_aa: CASSGTHYEQYF
cdr3_nt: TGTGCCAGCAGCGGGACACACTACGAGCAGTACTTC
cdr3_length: 12
d_call: NA
v_call: TRBV5-5
clone_size: few
j_call: TRBJ2-7

cdr3_aa: CASSEAEEGFEFLGSGANVLTF
cdr3_nt: TGTGCCAGCAGTGAAGCGGAGGAGGGGTTCGAGTTTTTGGGCTCTGGGGCCAACGTCCTGACTTTC
cdr3_length: 22
d_call: NA
v_call: TRBV6-1
clone_size: NA
j_call: TRBJ2-6

cdr3_aa: CASSSAGGPYEQYF
cdr3_nt: TGTGCCAGCAGCTCGGCGGGAGGGCCTTACGAGCAGTACTTC
cdr3_length: 14
d_call: TRBD2
v_call: TRBV7-8
clone_size: NA
j_call: TRBJ2-7

cdr3_aa: CASSFGGLAGVNPDTQYF
cdr3_nt: TGTGCCAGCAGCTTCGGCGGACTAGCGGGAGTTAATCCAGATACGCAGTATTTT
cdr3_length: 18
d_call: TRBD2
v_call: TRBV13
clone_size: NA
j_call: TRBJ2-3

cdr3_aa: CASSFTGQGGQPQHF
cdr3_nt: TGTGCCAGCAGTTTTACAGGGCAGGGGGGTCAGCCCCAGCATTTT
cdr3_length: 15
d_call: TRBD1
v_call: TRBV28
clone_size: NA
j_call: TRBJ1-5

cdr3_aa: CASSPERRSSTDTQYF
cdr3_nt: TGCGCCAGCAGCCCAGAGAGGCGTTCTAGCACAGATACGCAGTATTTT
cdr3_length: 16
d_call: NA
v_call: TRBV4-1
clone_size: NA
j_call: TRBJ2-3

cdr3_aa: CASSPGQSLGNEQFF
cdr3_nt: TGTGCCAGCAGCCCCGGACAGTCTTTGGGTAATGAGCAGTTCTTC
cdr3_length: 15
d_call: NA
v_call: TRBV9
clone_size: NA
j_call: TRBJ2-1

cdr3_aa: CASSYGLAGVGQYF
cdr3_nt: TGTGCCAGCAGTTACGGACTAGCGGGAGTCGGGCAGTACTTC
cdr3_length: 14
d_call: TRBD2
v_call: TRBV5-6
clone_size: NA
j_call: TRBJ2-7

cdr3_aa: CASSELAGGAEQYF
cdr3_nt: TGTGCCAGCAGTGAGTTGGCGGGAGGTGCCGAGCAGTACTTC
cdr3_length: 14
d_call: TRBD2
v_call: TRBV6-1
clone_size: NA
j_call: TRBJ2-7

cdr3_aa: CASSPLPGTVYGYTF
cdr3_nt: TGTGCCAGCAGCCCCCTCCCCGGGACAGTCTATGGCTACACCTTC
cdr3_length: 15
d_call: TRBD1
v_call: TRBV7-8
clone_size: once
j_call: TRBJ1-2

cdr3_aa: CASSYISEPGLAGGDEQFF
cdr3_nt: TGTGCCAGCAGCTACATAAGTGAACCGGGACTAGCGGGAGGCGATGAGCAGTTCTTC
cdr3_length: 19
d_call: TRBD2
v_call: TRBV7-6
clone_size: NA
j_call: TRBJ2-1

cdr3_aa: CASSTPRKLFF
cdr3_nt: TGTGCCAGCAGTACCCCCCGGAAACTGTTTTTT
cdr3_length: 11
d_call: NA
v_call: TRBV28
clone_size: NA
j_call: TRBJ1-4

cdr3_aa: CASSQGAALWYGYTF
cdr3_nt: TGTGCCAGCAGTCAGGGGGCTGCGTTATGGTATGGCTACACCTTC
cdr3_length: 15
d_call: TRBD1
v_call: TRBV6-6
clone_size: NA
j_call: TRBJ1-2

cdr3_aa: CASRKIAGGYNEQFF
cdr3_nt: TGTGCCAGCAGGAAAATAGCGGGAGGCTACAATGAGCAGTTCTTC
cdr3_length: 15
d_call: NA
v_call: TRBV21-1
clone_size: NA
j_call: TRBJ2-1

cdr3_aa: CASSLGRLVAIGELFF
cdr3_nt: TGTGCCAGCAGCTTAGGGCGACTAGTCGCGATCGGGGAGCTGTTTTTT
cdr3_length: 16
d_call: NA
v_call: TRBV7-8
clone_size: NA
j_call: TRBJ2-2

cdr3_aa: CASSLLAGGPFEQYF
cdr3_nt: TGTGCCAGCAGCCTACTAGCGGGAGGGCCCTTCGAGCAGTACTTC
cdr3_length: 15
d_call: TRBD2
v_call: TRBV7-9
clone_size: once
j_call: TRBJ2-7

cdr3_aa: CASSSTGGEQYF
cdr3_nt: TGTGCCAGCAGCTCGACAGGAGGCGAGCAGTACTTC
cdr3_length: 12
d_call: NA
v_call: TRBV7-9
clone_size: NA
j_call: TRBJ2-7

cdr3_aa: CASSPLGGVGYGYTF
cdr3_nt: TGTGCCAGCAGCCCACTCGGGGGGGTCGGCTATGGCTACACCTTC
cdr3_length: 15
d_call: NA
v_call: TRBV28
clone_size: NA
j_call: TRBJ1-2

cdr3_aa: CASSLGSSGSYEQYF
cdr3_nt: TGTGCCAGCAGCTTAGGCTCCAGCGGGAGCTACGAGCAGTACTTC
cdr3_length: 15
d_call: TRBD2
v_call: TRBV7-8
clone_size: few
j_call: TRBJ2-7

cdr3_aa: CASSESGRGRAKNIQYF
cdr3_nt: TGCGCCAGCAGTGAGTCGGGCAGGGGGCGGGCCAAAAACATTCAGTACTTC
cdr3_length: 17
d_call: TRBD1
v_call: TRBV10-2
clone_size: NA
j_call: TRBJ2-4

cdr3_aa: CASSPRTGRREQYF
cdr3_nt: TGTGCCAGCAGCCCACGGACAGGGCGGCGCGAGCAGTACTTC
cdr3_length: 14
d_call: TRBD1
v_call: TRBV14
clone_size: NA
j_call: TRBJ2-7

cdr3_aa: CASSLVGSGEQYF
cdr3_nt: TGTGCCAGCAGTTTGGTGGGCTCTGGCGAGCAGTACTTC
cdr3_length: 13
d_call: NA
v_call: TRBV28
clone_size: NA
j_call: TRBJ2-7

cdr3_aa: CASSPWRERGSHEQYF
cdr3_nt: TGCGCCAGCAGCCCCTGGAGGGAGCGGGGATCCCACGAGCAGTACTTC
cdr3_length: 16
d_call: TRBD2
v_call: TRBV4-1
clone_size: NA
j_call: TRBJ2-7

cdr3_aa: CASRGLGEWDQETQYF
cdr3_nt: TGTGCCAGCAGGGGGCTCGGGGAGTGGGACCAAGAGACCCAGTACTTC
cdr3_length: 16
d_call: NA
v_call: TRBV28
clone_size: NA
j_call: TRBJ2-5

cdr3_aa: CASSHSGATGELFF
cdr3_nt: TGCGCCAGCAGCCACTCGGGGGCGACCGGGGAGCTGTTTTTT
cdr3_length: 14
d_call: NA
v_call: TRBV4-1
clone_size: NA
j_call: TRBJ2-2

cdr3_aa: CASSLWGGSSYEQYF
cdr3_nt: TGTGCCAGCAGTTTATGGGGGGGGAGCTCCTACGAGCAGTACTTC
cdr3_length: 15
d_call: TRBD2
v_call: TRBV28
clone_size: NA
j_call: TRBJ2-7

cdr3_aa: CASSLLPESGELFF
cdr3_nt: TGTGCCAGCAGTTTACTTCCTGAATCCGGGGAGCTGTTTTTT
cdr3_length: 14
d_call: NA
v_call: TRBV28
clone_size: NA
j_call: TRBJ2-2

cdr3_aa: CASSQGGFDEQYF
cdr3_nt: TGCGCCAGCAGCCAAGGGGGGTTCGACGAGCAGTACTTC
cdr3_length: 13
d_call: NA
v_call: TRBV4-1
clone_size: once
j_call: TRBJ2-7

cdr3_aa: CASSLRALTQYF
cdr3_nt: TGTGCCAGCAGCTTAAGGGCGCTGACGCAGTATTTT
cdr3_length: 12
d_call: NA
v_call: TRBV13
clone_size: NA
j_call: TRBJ2-3

cdr3_aa: CASAGSHSYEQYF
cdr3_nt: TGTGCCAGCGCAGGGTCCCATTCCTACGAGCAGTACTTC
cdr3_length: 13
d_call: NA
v_call: TRBV19
clone_size: NA
j_call: TRBJ2-7

cdr3_aa: CASNFVLPNTEAFF
cdr3_nt: TGTGCCAGCAACTTTGTACTACCGAACACTGAAGCTTTCTTT
cdr3_length: 14
d_call: NA
v_call: TRBV11-2
clone_size: NA
j_call: TRBJ1-1

cdr3_aa: CSVDIGTGELFF
cdr3_nt: TGCAGCGTTGACATTGGCACCGGGGAGCTGTTTTTT
cdr3_length: 12
d_call: NA
v_call: TRBV29-1
clone_size: NA
j_call: TRBJ2-2

cdr3_aa: CASSLKREVTDTQYF
cdr3_nt: TGTGCCAGCAGCTTGAAGCGGGAGGTCACAGATACGCAGTATTTT
cdr3_length: 15
d_call: TRBD2
v_call: TRBV7-2
clone_size: NA
j_call: TRBJ2-3

cdr3_aa: CASTFREEQFF
cdr3_nt: TGTGCCAGCACGTTCCGGGAAGAGCAGTTCTTC
cdr3_length: 11
d_call: NA
v_call: TRBV11-2
clone_size: NA
j_call: TRBJ2-1

cdr3_aa: CASSETGGNQPQHF
cdr3_nt: TGTGCCAGCAGCGAAACAGGGGGCAATCAGCCCCAGCATTTT
cdr3_length: 14
d_call: TRBD1
v_call: TRBV28
clone_size: NA
j_call: TRBJ1-5

cdr3_aa: CASRRGEEQFF
cdr3_nt: TGTGCCAGCAGAAGGGGTGAGGAGCAGTTCTTC
cdr3_length: 11
d_call: NA
v_call: TRBV5-4
clone_size: NA
j_call: TRBJ2-1

cdr3_aa: CASSQGGQGAAHEQYF
cdr3_nt: TGCGCCAGCAGCCAAGGCGGACAGGGAGCGGCCCACGAGCAGTACTTC
cdr3_length: 16
d_call: TRBD1
v_call: TRBV4-1
clone_size: NA
j_call: TRBJ2-7

cdr3_aa: CASSLVFPAEQFF
cdr3_nt: TGTGCCAGCAGCTTGGTATTCCCAGCTGAGCAGTTCTTC
cdr3_length: 13
d_call: NA
v_call: TRBV5-6
clone_size: once
j_call: TRBJ2-1

cdr3_aa: CASSSVTHEQYF
cdr3_nt: TGTGCCAGCAGCTCGGTCACCCACGAGCAGTACTTC
cdr3_length: 12
d_call: NA
v_call: TRBV5-6
clone_size: NA
j_call: TRBJ2-7

cdr3_aa: CASSFLGLGNTIYF
cdr3_nt: TGTGCCAGCAGTTTTTTAGGGTTAGGAAACACCATATATTTT
cdr3_length: 14
d_call: NA
v_call: TRBV28
clone_size: NA
j_call: TRBJ1-3

cdr3_aa: CASSLAAGLGQETQYF
cdr3_nt: TGTGCCAGCAGCTTGGCGGCAGGGTTGGGCCAAGAGACCCAGTACTTC
cdr3_length: 16
d_call: NA
v_call: TRBV4-2
clone_size: NA
j_call: TRBJ2-5

cdr3_aa: CASKGLGGGYTF
cdr3_nt: TGTGCCAGCAAGGGATTGGGGGGCGGCTACACCTTC
cdr3_length: 12
d_call: NA
v_call: TRBV27
clone_size: NA
j_call: TRBJ1-2

cdr3_aa: CASSLGTETYLNTGELFF
cdr3_nt: TGTGCCAGTAGCCTGGGGACCGAGACCTACCTAAACACCGGGGAGCTGTTTTTT
cdr3_length: 18
d_call: NA
v_call: TRBV19
clone_size: NA
j_call: TRBJ2-2

cdr3_aa: CASSPTGTGNTEAFF
cdr3_nt: TGTGCCAGCAGTCCCACCGGGACGGGAAACACTGAAGCTTTCTTT
cdr3_length: 15
d_call: NA
v_call: TRBV27
clone_size: NA
j_call: TRBJ1-1

cdr3_aa: CASSYLTGGTEAFF
cdr3_nt: TGTGCCAGCAGTTACCTGACAGGTGGCACTGAAGCTTTCTTT
cdr3_length: 14
d_call: NA
v_call: TRBV6-6
clone_size: NA
j_call: TRBJ1-1

cdr3_aa: CASSFVGSAYEQYF
cdr3_nt: TGTGCCAGCAGTTTCGTCGGGTCAGCCTACGAGCAGTACTTC
cdr3_length: 14
d_call: NA
v_call: TRBV28
clone_size: NA
j_call: TRBJ2-7

cdr3_aa: CASSLGGYQPQHF
cdr3_nt: TGTGCCAGCAGCTTGGGCGGGTACCAGCCCCAGCATTTT
cdr3_length: 13
d_call: NA
v_call: TRBV7-2
clone_size: once
j_call: TRBJ1-5

cdr3_aa: CASSWTGSGDEQYF
cdr3_nt: TGTGCCAGCAGTTGGACAGGATCGGGCGACGAGCAGTACTTC
cdr3_length: 14
d_call: TRBD1
v_call: TRBV7-9
clone_size: NA
j_call: TRBJ2-7

cdr3_aa: CASSPVGEQYF
cdr3_nt: TGTGCCAGCAGCCCGGTTGGCGAGCAGTACTTC
cdr3_length: 11
d_call: NA
v_call: TRBV7-9
clone_size: NA
j_call: TRBJ2-7

cdr3_aa: CASSLGQGYGYEQYF
cdr3_nt: TGTGCCAGCAGCTTAGGACAGGGGTATGGCTACGAGCAGTACTTC
cdr3_length: 15
d_call: TRBD1
v_call: TRBV5-4
clone_size: NA
j_call: TRBJ2-7

cdr3_aa: CASSFGVAYEQYF
cdr3_nt: TGTGCCAGCAGCTTCGGGGTGGCCTACGAGCAGTACTTC
cdr3_length: 13
d_call: NA
v_call: TRBV7-6
clone_size: NA
j_call: TRBJ2-7

cdr3_aa: CASNTHDRSSYGYTF
cdr3_nt: TGCGCCAGCAATACCCATGACAGGTCTTCCTATGGCTACACCTTC
cdr3_length: 15
d_call: NA
v_call: TRBV10-2
clone_size: NA
j_call: TRBJ1-2

cdr3_aa: CASSYETGREGVNEQFF
cdr3_nt: TGTGCCAGCAGCTATGAGACGGGACGGGAAGGGGTCAATGAGCAGTTCTTC
cdr3_length: 17
d_call: NA
v_call: TRBV5-6
clone_size: NA
j_call: TRBJ2-1